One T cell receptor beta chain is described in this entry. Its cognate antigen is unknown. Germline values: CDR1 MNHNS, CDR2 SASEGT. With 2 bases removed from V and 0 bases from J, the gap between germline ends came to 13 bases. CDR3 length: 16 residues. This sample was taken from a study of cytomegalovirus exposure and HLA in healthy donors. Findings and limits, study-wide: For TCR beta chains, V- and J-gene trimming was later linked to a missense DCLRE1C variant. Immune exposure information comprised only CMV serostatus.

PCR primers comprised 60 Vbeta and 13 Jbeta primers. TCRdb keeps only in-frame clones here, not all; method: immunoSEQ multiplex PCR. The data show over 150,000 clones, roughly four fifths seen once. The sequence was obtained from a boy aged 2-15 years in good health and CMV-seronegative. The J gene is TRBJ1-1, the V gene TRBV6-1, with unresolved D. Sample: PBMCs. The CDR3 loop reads CASSERQDAMNTEAFF. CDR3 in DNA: TGTGCCAGCAGTGAACGGCAGGATGCCATGAACACTGAAGCTTTCTTT.